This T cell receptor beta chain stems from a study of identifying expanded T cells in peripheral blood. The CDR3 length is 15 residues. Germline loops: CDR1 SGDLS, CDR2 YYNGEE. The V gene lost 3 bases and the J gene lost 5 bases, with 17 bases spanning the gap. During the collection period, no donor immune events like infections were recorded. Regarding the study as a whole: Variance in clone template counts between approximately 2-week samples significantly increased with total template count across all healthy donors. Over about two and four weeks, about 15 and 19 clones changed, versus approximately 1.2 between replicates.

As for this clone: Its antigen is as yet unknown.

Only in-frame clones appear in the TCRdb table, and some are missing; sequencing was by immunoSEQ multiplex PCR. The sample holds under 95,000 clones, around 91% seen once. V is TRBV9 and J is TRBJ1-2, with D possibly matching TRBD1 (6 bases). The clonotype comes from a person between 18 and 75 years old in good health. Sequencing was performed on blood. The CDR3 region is CASSARDTGGYGYTF. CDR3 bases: TGTGCCAGCAGCGCCCGGGACACGGGAGGATATGGCTACACCTTC.